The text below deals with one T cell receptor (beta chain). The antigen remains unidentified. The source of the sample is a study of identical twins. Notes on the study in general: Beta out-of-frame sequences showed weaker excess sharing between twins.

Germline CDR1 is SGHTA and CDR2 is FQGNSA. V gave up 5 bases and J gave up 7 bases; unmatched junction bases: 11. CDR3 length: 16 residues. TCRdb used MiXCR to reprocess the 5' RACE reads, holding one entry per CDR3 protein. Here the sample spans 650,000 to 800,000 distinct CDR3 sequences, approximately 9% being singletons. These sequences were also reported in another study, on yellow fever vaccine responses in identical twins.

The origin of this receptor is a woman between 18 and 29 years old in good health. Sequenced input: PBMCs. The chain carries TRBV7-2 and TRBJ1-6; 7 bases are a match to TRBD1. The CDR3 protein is CASSPRQGLENSPLHF. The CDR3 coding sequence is TGTGCCAGCAGCCCCCGACAGGGTTTGGAAAATTCACCCCTCCACTTT.